These 3 T cell receptor beta chains share one sample of origin, sequenced in a study of shared clonotypes between healthy human individuals. This table comes from immunoSEQ multiplex PCR, and its TCRdb copy is limited to in-frame clones, with some not included. The sample holds roughly 760,000 clones, less than 85% seen once. Sequencing input: memory CD4+ T cells sorted from blood. Subset noted: CD45RA-negative fraction. The origin of the receptors is a woman under 40 in good health.

The chain joins TRBV11-3 to TRBJ2-5; a weak D match, TRBD2 (6 bases). CDR1 and CDR2 from the germline V gene are SGHNT and YENEEA. V lost 0 bases and J 7 bases, leaving 18 bases between the germline ends. This CDR3 is 16 amino acids long. CDR3 loop: CASSLDTGSQTGTQYF. In DNA form, the CDR3 reads TGTGCCAGCAGCTTAGACACCGGGAGCCAAACGGGGACCCAGTACTTC.

The CDR3 nucleotides are TGTGCCAGCTCACCAGGGATGGCGGGCACCGGGGAGCTGTTTTTT. It encodes CASSPGMAGTGELFF. V and J are TRBV18 and TRBJ2-2, with D maybe TRBD2 (5 bases). The V end was cut by 2 bases, the J end by 4 bases, with 11 bases between. Germline V gene sequence: CDR1 KGHSH, CDR2 LQKENI. This CDR3 comprises 15 residues.

The chain recombines TRBV4-1 with TRBJ1-1, with a weak D call TRBD1 (5 bases). This CDR3 region has 15 residues. Germline V gene sequence: CDR1 MGHRA, CDR2 YSYEKL. Between the trimmed V and J ends, which lost 3 bases and 5 bases, there was a span of 16 bases. CDR3: CASSQVGRGRTEAFF. The CDR3 DNA reads as TGCGCCAGCAGCCAGGTGGGTAGGGGTCGGACTGAAGCTTTCTTT.